This T cell receptor (beta chain) comes out of a study of CD8+ T cells in alopecia areata. In the study overall: Those patients who were treated received oral tofacitinib, which was given at 5 to 10 mg twice daily for moderate-to-severe alopecia areata. The tofacitinib course ran for 6 to 18 months and was followed by 6 months off drug. Whole-study results and caveats: It was less clear whether patients shared TCRs than it was in mice, possibly because of HLA. Greater clonality was observed in lesional scalp samples, especially alopecia totalis/universalis, versus normal scalp.

This clone was seen a handful of times. Its antigen is as yet unknown. Isolated RNA was reverse transcribed into cDNA used as the sequencing template. Here immunoSEQ multiplex PCR was the method, and the copy in TCRdb shows in-frame clones only, minus some. In the table there are over 200,000 clones, 57% of which are singletons. Trimming removed 6 bases from V and 2 bases from J, with 17 bases in between. The CDR3 length is 16 residues. CDR1 and CDR2 from the germline V gene are SGHAT and FQNNGV. The sequence came from a human donor with alopecia areata. This specimen consisted of CD4+ T cells sorted from blood, obtained at week 0. This sequence joins TRBV11-2 and TRBJ2-1; the D gene could be TRBD1 or TRBD2 (6 bases each). The CDR3 nucleotides read TGTGCCAGCAGGCTCCAAGGGGGGAGCCCCTACAATGAGCAGTTCTTC. Amino acid sequence: CASRLQGGSPYNEQFF.